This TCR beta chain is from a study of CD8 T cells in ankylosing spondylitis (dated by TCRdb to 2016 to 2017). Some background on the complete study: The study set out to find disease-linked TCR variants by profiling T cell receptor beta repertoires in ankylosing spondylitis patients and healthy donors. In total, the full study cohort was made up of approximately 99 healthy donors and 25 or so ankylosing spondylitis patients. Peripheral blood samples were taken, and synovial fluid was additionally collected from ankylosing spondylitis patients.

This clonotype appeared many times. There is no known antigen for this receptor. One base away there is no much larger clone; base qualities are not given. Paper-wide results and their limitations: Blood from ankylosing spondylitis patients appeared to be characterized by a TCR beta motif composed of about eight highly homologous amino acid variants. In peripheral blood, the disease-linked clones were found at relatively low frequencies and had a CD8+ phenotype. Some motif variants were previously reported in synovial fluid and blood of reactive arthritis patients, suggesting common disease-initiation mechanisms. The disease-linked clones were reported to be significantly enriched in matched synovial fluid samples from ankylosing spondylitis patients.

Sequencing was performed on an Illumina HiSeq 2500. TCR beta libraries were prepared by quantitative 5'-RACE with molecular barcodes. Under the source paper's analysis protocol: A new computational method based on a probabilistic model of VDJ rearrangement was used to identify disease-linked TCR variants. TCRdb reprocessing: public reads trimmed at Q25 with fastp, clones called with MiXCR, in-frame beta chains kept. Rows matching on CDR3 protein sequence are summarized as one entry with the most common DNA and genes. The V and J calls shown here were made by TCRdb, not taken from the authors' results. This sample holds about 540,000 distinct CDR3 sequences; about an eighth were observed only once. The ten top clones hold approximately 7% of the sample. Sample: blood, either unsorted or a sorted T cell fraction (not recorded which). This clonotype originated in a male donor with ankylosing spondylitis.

The CDR3 region reads CASNPQGDQPQHF. The nucleotide sequence is given as TGTGCCAGCAATCCACAGGGTGATCAGCCCCAGCATTTT. The chain couples TRBV12-3 or TRBV12-4 to TRBJ1-5, with TRBD1 as a weak D call on 6 bases. The CDR3, from cysteine to phenylalanine, totals 13 residues. The entry retains the CDR3 DNA only, 39 bases that are in frame from base 1. V is cut by 7 bases and J by 5 bases, and the space between the germline ends is 12 bases.